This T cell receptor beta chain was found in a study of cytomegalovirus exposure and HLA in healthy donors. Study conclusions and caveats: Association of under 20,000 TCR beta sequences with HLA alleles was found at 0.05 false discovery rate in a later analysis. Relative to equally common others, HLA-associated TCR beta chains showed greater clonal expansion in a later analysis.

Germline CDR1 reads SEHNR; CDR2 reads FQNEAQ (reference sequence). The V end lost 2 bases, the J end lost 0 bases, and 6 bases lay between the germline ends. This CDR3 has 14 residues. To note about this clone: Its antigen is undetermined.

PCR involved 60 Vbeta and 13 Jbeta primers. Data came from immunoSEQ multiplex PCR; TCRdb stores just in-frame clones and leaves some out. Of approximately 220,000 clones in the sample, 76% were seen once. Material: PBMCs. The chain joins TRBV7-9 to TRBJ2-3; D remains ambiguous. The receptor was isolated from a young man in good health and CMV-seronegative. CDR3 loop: CASSLTGSTDTQYF. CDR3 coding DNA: TGTGCCAGCAGCTTAACGGGTAGCACAGATACGCAGTATTTT.